These 17 T cell receptor beta chains share one sample of origin, sequenced in a study of shared clonotypes between healthy human individuals. Method: immunoSEQ multiplex PCR; TCRdb's copy keeps in-frame clones and lacks some. In the table there are more than 2 million clones, approximately 95% of which are singletons. Sequenced input: naive CD4+ T cells sorted from blood. The subset here: CD45RA+ positively selected. The receptor set was obtained from a young man in good health.

As for this clone: One end of the junction varies from germline; a read error may be responsible. V and J are TRBV25-1 and TRBJ1-1; D might be TRBD1 (5 bases). Germline values: CDR1 MGHDK, CDR2 SYGVNS. The CDR3 contains 17 residues. This CDR3 reads CASSEKTPAGANAEAFF. The CDR3 nucleotides are TGTGCCAGCAGTGAAAAGACCCCGGCCGGGGCGAACGCTGAAGCTTTCTTT. Filled out from reference TRBV25-1 and TRBJ1-1, the complete variable domain reads EADIYQTPRYLVIGTGKKITLECSQTMGHDKMYWYQQDPGMELHLIHYSYGVNSTEKGDLSSESTVSRIRTEHFPLTLESARPSHTSQYLCASSEKTPAGANAEAFFGQGTRLTVV.

A note on this clone: One junction end disagrees with the germline gene, perhaps due to a read error. The genes are TRBV30 and TRBJ1-6; D is possibly TRBD1 (6 bases). This CDR3 region has 18 residues. Germline V gene lookup returns CDR1 GTSNPN and CDR2 SVGIG (reference sequence). The CDR3 spells CAGRQEKEPSSYNSPLHF. CDR3 in DNA: TGTGCCGGGAGACAGGAAAAGGAACCTAGTTCCTATAATTCACCCCTCCACTTT.

In the case of this clone: The same CDR3 also results from other DNA sequences found in this sample. The gene calls are TRBV28 and TRBJ2-6; D not certain. V was shortened by 7 bases and J by 1 base, with 5 bases between the two germline ends. CDR1 is MDHEN and CDR2 is SYDVKM in the germline V gene. The CDR3 is 13 residues long. CDR3 region: CASTSSGANVLTF. In DNA form, the CDR3 reads TGTGCCAGCACCTCGTCTGGGGCCAACGTCCTGACTTTC.

This rearrangement joins TRBV7-3 to TRBJ2-2; TRBD2 agrees at 11 bases. The CDR3 has 14 residues. CDR1 and CDR2 (germline): SGHTA, FQGTGA. V lost 5 bases, J lost 7 bases, and 3 bases stayed unmatched. This CDR3 is CASSIGLAGGELFF. The CDR3 DNA follows: TGTGCCAGCAGCATTGGACTAGCGGGCGGGGAGCTGTTTTTT.

The J gene is TRBJ2-7, the V gene TRBV21-1. TRBV21-1 is a listed pseudogene. The CDR3 has 15 residues. In nucleotides, the CDR3 is TGTGCCAGCAGCAAAGATGTTATTGGGAAATACGAGCAGTACTTC. Its protein product is CASSKDVIGKYEQYF.

The rearrangement joins TRBV19 to TRBJ1-6, with 7 bases identical to TRBD1. This CDR3 comprises 16 residues. The J segment lost 5 bases and the V segment lost 6 bases, leaving 10 bases of the junction unmatched. Germline CDR1 and CDR2: LNHDA and SQIVND (reference sequence). CDR3 DNA sequence: TGTGCCAGTAGGCGGTCCGGGACAGCAAATAATTCACCCCTCCACTTT. Translated: CASRRSGTANNSPLHF.

The chain carries TRBV5-4 and TRBJ1-2, with D perhaps TRBD1 (6 bases). The CDR3 is made up of 15 amino acids. Trimming took 3 bases from V and 0 from J, leaving 12 bases between them. CDR1 and CDR2 (germline): SGHNT, YYREEE (reference sequence). The DNA of the CDR3 is TGTGCCAGCAGCTCCCGACAGGAATCTAACTATGGCTACACCTTC. This sequence encodes CASSSRQESNYGYTF.

This clone was seen just once. This CDR3 reads CASSEFGQARETQYF. The CDR3 DNA reads TGTGCCAGCAGTGAATTCGGACAGGCCAGGGAGACCCAGTACTTC. The chain uses TRBV25-1 and TRBJ2-5; TRBD1 matches 7 bases. This CDR3 spans 15 amino acids. The V gene end was trimmed by 1 base and the J gene end by 5 bases; junction bases not matched to a gene: 7. Germline V gene lookup returns CDR1 MGHDK and CDR2 SYGVNS.

The V gene is TRBV7-2, the J gene TRBJ1-4; 9 bases fit TRBD1. The CDR3 contains 14 residues. Germline CDR1 SGHTA, CDR2 FQGNSA. The J segment lost 8 bases and the V segment lost 5 bases, leaving 6 bases of the junction unmatched. In nucleotides, the CDR3 is TGTGCCAGCAGCCCGGGACAGGGAACGGAAAAACTGTTTTTT. Residues: CASSPGQGTEKLFF.

In the case of this clone: At the DNA level, this CDR3 is encoded by other sequences in the same sample as well. The rearrangement links TRBV6-5 to TRBJ1-5; no firm D call. Trimming left V 0 bases short and J 0 bases short, with 6 bases between. This CDR3 has 15 amino acids. From germline, CDR1 is MNHEY and CDR2 SVGAGI. The CDR3 bases are TGTGCCAGCAGTTACTCCAAGAATAGCAATCAGCCCCAGCATTTT. It codes for CASSYSKNSNQPQHF.

V is TRBV5-6 and J is TRBJ1-4; D remains ambiguous. The CDR3 runs 14 residues. Trimming stripped 0 bases from V and 4 bases from J, with 7 bases between. CDR1 and CDR2 (germline): SGHDT, YYEEEE. The CDR3 loop reads CASSLGDNNEKLFF. The CDR3 DNA is TGTGCCAGCAGCTTGGGAGATAATAATGAAAAACTGTTTTTT.

The chain uses TRBV6-5 and TRBJ2-7; the D is unclear. CDR1 and CDR2 (germline): MNHEY, SVGAGI. With 6 bases removed from V and 0 bases from J, the gap between germline ends came to 12 bases. The CDR3 has 14 amino acids. CDR3 nucleotide sequence: TGTGCCAGCAGGAGAAGGATCCTCTCCTACGAGCAGTACTTC. Translation: CASRRRILSYEQYF.

This chain joins TRBV6-6 and TRBJ1-2, with D unresolved. CDR3 length: 13 residues. V was clipped by 6 bases and J by 8 bases, with 16 bases between them. Germline-derived CDR1 and CDR2 are MNHNY and SVGAGI (reference sequence). The CDR3 region has the DNA TGTGCCAGCAGCGCGGAGGTGAACCTGGGCTACACCTTC. Its translation: CASSAEVNLGYTF.

The chain recombines TRBV9 with TRBJ1-1; no clear D. Germline V gene lookup returns CDR1 SGDLS and CDR2 YYNGEE. The length of the CDR3 is 13 residues. With 4 bases removed from V and 0 bases from J, the gap between germline ends came to 7 bases. The CDR3 spells CASSQQLNTEAFF. CDR3 bases: TGTGCCAGCAGCCAACAGCTGAACACTGAAGCTTTCTTT.

In its sample, this clone was seen once. The chain couples TRBV7-9 to TRBJ2-2; no clear D. Germline V gene lookup returns CDR1 SEHNR and CDR2 FQNEAQ (reference sequence). Trimming pared 5 bases from V and 4 bases from J, leaving 17 bases between. This CDR3 contains 16 residues. The CDR3 region has the DNA TGTGCCAGCAGCGAGACGACCAGGACGGTCACCGGGGAGCTGTTTTTT. Protein product: CASSETTRTVTGELFF.

This clone has a handful of counts. The rearrangement links TRBV6-1 to TRBJ1-6; perhaps TRBD1 as D (5 bases). The CDR3 is made up of 14 amino acids. V was trimmed by 2 bases and J by 7 bases, leaving 9 bases between them. CDR1 and CDR2 from the germline V gene are MNHNS and SASEGT. The CDR3 here is CASSESRANSPLHF. DNA for the CDR3: TGTGCCAGCAGTGAATCCAGGGCCAATTCACCCCTCCACTTT.

This chain joins TRBV11-2 and TRBJ2-3; 8 bases map to TRBD2. The V and J ends lost 1 base and 2 bases, in that order; junction bases with no gene match: 11. Germline CDR1 SGHAT, CDR2 FQNNGV. The CDR3 consists of 18 residues. This CDR3 is CASSLVGGGPTLTDTQYF. In DNA, the CDR3 is TGTGCCAGCAGCTTAGTTGGCGGGGGGCCTACCCTCACAGATACGCAGTATTTT. Variable domain in full (rest from reference TRBV11-2 and TRBJ2-3): EAGVAQSPRYKIIEKRQSVAFWCNPISGHATLYWYQQILGQGPKLLIQFQNNGVVDDSQLPKDRFSAERLKGVDSTLKIQPAKLEDSAVYLCASSLVGGGPTLTDTQYFGPGTRLTVL.